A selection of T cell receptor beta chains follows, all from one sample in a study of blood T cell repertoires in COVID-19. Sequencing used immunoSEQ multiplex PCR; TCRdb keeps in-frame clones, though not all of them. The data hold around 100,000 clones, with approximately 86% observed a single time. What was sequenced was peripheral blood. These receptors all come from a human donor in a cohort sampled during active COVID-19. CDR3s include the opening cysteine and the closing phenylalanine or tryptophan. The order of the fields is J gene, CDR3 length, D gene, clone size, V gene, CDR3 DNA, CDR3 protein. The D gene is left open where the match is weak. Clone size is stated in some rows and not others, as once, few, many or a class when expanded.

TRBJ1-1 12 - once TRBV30 TGTGCCTGGAGTCCTCGGAGGATGGGAGCTTTCTTT CAWSPRRMGAFF
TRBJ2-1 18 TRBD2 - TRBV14 TGTGCCAGCAGCCAAGTTATCGGACTAGCGGGAGGGCAGGATGAGCAGTTCTTC CASSQVIGLAGGQDEQFF
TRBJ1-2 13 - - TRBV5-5 TGTGCCAGCAGCTTGAGGTCAGGAGGTGGCTACACCTTC CASSLRSGGGYTF
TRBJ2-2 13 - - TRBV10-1 TGCGCCAGCAGTGAAAGGGGGTCCGGGGAGCTGTTTTTT CASSERGSGELFF
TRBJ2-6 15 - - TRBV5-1 TGCGCCAGCACTCGGACAGCCTCTGGGGCCAACGTCCTGACTTTC CASTRTASGANVLTF
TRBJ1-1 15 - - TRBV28 TGTGCCAGCAGTTTATACCGGGGGTCCAGCACTGAAGCTTTCTTT CASSLYRGSSTEAFF
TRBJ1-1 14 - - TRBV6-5 TGTGCCAGCAGTCAGGGGCTTTCTGGGGATGAAGCTTTCTTT CASSQGLSGDEAFF
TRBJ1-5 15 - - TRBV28 TGTGCCAGCAGTTTATCAGGGGCGGTAAGTCAGCCCCAGCATTTT CASSLSGAVSQPQHF
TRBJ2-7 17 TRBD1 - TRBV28 TGTGCCAGCAACCCCGCGGGACAGGCGTCTGTAACCTACGAGCAGTACTTC CASNPAGQASVTYEQYF
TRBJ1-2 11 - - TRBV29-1 TGCAGCGTTGATCCAGGGTATGGCTACACCTTC CSVDPGYGYTF
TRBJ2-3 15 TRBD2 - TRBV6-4 TGTGCCAGCAGTGAGGGGCGCGGGGGGGCAGATACGCAGTATTTT CASSEGRGGADTQYF
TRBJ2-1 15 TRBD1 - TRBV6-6 TGTGCCAGCAAACCCATCGGTGAAGGGGGCGATGAGCAGTTCTTC CASKPIGEGGDEQFF
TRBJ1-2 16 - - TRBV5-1 TGCGCCAGCAGCTTGGAGGTTGGGCCGCCTTTATTGGGCTACACCTTC CASSLEVGPPLLGYTF
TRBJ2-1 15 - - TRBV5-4 TGTGCCAGCAGCTTTGGAGGGGGCCCCGGCGAACAGCAGTTCTTC CASSFGGGPGEQQFF
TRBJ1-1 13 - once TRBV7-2 TGTGCCAGCACCCCTAGGAGGAACACTGAAGCTTTCTTT CASTPRRNTEAFF
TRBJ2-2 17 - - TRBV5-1 TGCGCCAGCAGCTCCCTTAATGGGGCGGCGGAATCCGGGGAGCTGTTTTTT CASSSLNGAAESGELFF
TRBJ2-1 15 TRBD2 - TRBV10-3 TGTGCCATCAGTGCGGGAGGGGGGAGCTACAATGAGCAGTTCTTC CAISAGGGSYNEQFF
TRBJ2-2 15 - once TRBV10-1 TGCGCCAGCAGTGAGACCAGGGGCGGCACCGGGGAGCTGTTTTTT CASSETRGGTGELFF
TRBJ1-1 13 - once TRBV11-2 TGTGCCAGCAGCTTAGAACATTCCACTGAAGCTTTCTTT CASSLEHSTEAFF
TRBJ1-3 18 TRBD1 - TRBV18 TGTGCCAGCTCACCACGACTTTTGGGACAGGGATCTGGAAACACCATATATTTT CASSPRLLGQGSGNTIYF
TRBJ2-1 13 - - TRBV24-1 TGTGCCACCAGTGACTCGCCTAACAATGAGCAGTTCTTC CATSDSPNNEQFF
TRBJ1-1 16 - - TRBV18 TGTGCCAGCTCACCACGAACGGACACTATGAACACTGAAGCTTTCTTT CASSPRTDTMNTEAFF
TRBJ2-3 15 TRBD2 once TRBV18 TGTGCCAGCTCACCCCCAGCGGGGGGAACAGATACGCAGTATTTT CASSPPAGGTDTQYF
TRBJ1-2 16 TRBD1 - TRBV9 TGTGCCAGCAGCGTAAGGGATTCGACAGGGATCTATGGCTACACCTTC CASSVRDSTGIYGYTF
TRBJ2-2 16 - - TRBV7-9 TGTGCCAGCAGCACCCCGACCAGGGAAGGGGCCGGGGAGCTGTTTTTT CASSTPTREGAGELFF
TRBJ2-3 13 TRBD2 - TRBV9 TGTGCCAGCCGCGGGGGGGGCACAGATACGCAGTATTTT CASRGGGTDTQYF
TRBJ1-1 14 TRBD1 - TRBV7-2 TGTGCCAGCAGCCCCGTCCAGGGGGGTGCTGAAGCTTTCTTT CASSPVQGGAEAFF
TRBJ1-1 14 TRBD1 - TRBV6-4 TGTGCCAGCCGCCGGGACAGCACAAACACTGAAGCTTTCTTT CASRRDSTNTEAFF
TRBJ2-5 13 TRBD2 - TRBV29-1 TGCAGCGTTTCAGCGGGGGGGCGGGAGACCCAGTACTTC CSVSAGGRETQYF
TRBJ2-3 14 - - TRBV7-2 TGTGCCAGCAGCGTCGACATAGGCACAGATACGCAGTATTTT CASSVDIGTDTQYF
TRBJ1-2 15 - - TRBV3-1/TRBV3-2 TGTGCCAGCAGCCAAGAGGGTGGAAGGGGAAACGGCTACACCTTC CASSQEGGRGNGYTF
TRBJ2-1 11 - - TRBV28 TGTGCCAGCAGTTTCCGGAATGAGCAGTTCTTC CASSFRNEQFF
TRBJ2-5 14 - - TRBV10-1 TGCGCCAGCAGTGAGTCTGGCAGGGAAGAGACCCAGTACTTC CASSESGREETQYF
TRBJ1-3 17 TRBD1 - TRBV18 TGTGCCAGCTCACCCGGGACAGGGAGATACTCTGGAAACACCATATATTTT CASSPGTGRYSGNTIYF
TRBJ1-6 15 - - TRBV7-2 TGTGCCAGCAGTCCTGACAGGATCCCTAATTCACCCCTCCACTTT CASSPDRIPNSPLHF
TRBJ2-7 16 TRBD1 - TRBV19 TGTGCCAGTAGTATAGCCGGGACAGGGGACTGGTACGAGCAGTACTTC CASSIAGTGDWYEQYF
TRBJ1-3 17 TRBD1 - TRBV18 TGTGCCAGCTCACCACTAAGGACAGGCCTTAGTGGAAACACCATATATTTT CASSPLRTGLSGNTIYF
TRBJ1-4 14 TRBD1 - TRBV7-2 TGTGCCAGCAGCTTAGCCCAAGACAGGGGCAAACTGTTTTTT CASSLAQDRGKLFF
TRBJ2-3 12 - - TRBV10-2 TGCGCCAGCAGTGCCACAACAGATACGCAGTATTTT CASSATTDTQYF